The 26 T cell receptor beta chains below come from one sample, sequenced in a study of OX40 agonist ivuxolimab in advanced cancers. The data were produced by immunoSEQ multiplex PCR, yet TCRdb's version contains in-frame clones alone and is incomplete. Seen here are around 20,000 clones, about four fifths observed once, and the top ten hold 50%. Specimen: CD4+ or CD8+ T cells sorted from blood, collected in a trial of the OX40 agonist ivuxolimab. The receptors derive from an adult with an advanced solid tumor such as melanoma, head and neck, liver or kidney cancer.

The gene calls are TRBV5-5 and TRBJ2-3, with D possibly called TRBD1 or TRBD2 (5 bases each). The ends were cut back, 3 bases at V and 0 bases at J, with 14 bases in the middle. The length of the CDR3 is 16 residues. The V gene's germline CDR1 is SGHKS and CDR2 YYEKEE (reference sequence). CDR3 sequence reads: CASSSARETSTDTQYF. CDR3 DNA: TGTGCCAGCAGCTCGGCCAGGGAGACAAGCACAGATACGCAGTATTTT.

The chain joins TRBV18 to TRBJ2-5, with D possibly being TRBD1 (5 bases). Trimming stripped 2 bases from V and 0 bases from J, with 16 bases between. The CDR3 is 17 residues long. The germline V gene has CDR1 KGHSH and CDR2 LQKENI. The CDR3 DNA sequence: TGTGCCAGCTCACCATACTCCAGGGTCTCGTACCAAGAGACCCAGTACTTC. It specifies CASSPYSRVSYQETQYF.

CDR3 region: CASSYSRFTPQETQYF. CDR3 bases: TGTGCCAGCAGTTACTCGAGGTTCACACCACAAGAGACCCAGTACTTC. This rearrangement joins TRBV6-5 to TRBJ2-5; D not certain. V dropped 0 bases and J dropped 2 bases, with 13 bases sitting between them. The CDR3 is made up of 16 amino acids. Germline loops: CDR1 MNHEY, CDR2 SVGAGI.

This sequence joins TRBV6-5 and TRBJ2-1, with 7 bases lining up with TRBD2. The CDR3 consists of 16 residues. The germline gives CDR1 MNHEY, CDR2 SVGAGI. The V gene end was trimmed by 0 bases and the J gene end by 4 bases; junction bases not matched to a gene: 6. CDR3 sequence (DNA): TGTGCCAGCAGTTACTCGGTGGGGACTACTTACAATGAGCAGTTCTTC. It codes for CASSYSVGTTYNEQFF.

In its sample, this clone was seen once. CDR3 DNA sequence: TGTGCCAGCAGTCCGGTCCCTCATGTGAGCTCTGGAAACACCATATATTTT. Its translation is CASSPVPHVSSGNTIYF. This chain uses TRBV27 with TRBJ1-3; D is unclear. In germline, CDR1 is MNHEY, CDR2 SMNVEV (reference sequence). CDR3 length: 17 amino acids. Trimming cost V 5 bases and J 0 bases, with 17 bases left between them.

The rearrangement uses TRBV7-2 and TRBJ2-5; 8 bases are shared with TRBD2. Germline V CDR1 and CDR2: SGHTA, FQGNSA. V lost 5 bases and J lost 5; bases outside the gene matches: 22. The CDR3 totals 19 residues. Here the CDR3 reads CASSQPAEVAGGGGETQYF. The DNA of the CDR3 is TGTGCCAGCAGCCAGCCCGCAGAGGTGGCGGGGGGCGGGGGCGAGACCCAGTACTTC.

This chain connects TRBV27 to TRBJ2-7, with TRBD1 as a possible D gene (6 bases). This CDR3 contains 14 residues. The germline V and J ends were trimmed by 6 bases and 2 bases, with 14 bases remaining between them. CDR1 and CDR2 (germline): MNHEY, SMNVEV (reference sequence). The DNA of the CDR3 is TGTGCCAGCAGACTAGACAGGACTCCCTACGAGCAGTACTTC. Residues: CASRLDRTPYEQYF.

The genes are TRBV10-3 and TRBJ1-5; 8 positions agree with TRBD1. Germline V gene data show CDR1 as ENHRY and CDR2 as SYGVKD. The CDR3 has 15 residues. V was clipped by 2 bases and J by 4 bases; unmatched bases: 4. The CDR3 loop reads CAISEETGGNQPQHF. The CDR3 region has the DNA TGTGCCATCAGTGAGGAAACAGGGGGGAATCAGCCCCAGCATTTT.

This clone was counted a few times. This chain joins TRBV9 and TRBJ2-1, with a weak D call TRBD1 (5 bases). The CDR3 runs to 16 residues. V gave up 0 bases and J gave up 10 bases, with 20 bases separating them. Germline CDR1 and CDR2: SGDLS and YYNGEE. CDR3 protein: CASSVERTGLVREQFF. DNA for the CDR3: TGTGCCAGCAGCGTAGAACGTACAGGTTTGGTGCGGGAGCAGTTCTTC. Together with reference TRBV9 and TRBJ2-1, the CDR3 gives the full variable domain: DSGVTQTPKHLITATGQRVTLRCSPRSGDLSVYWYQQSLDQGLQFLIQYYNGEERAKGNILERFSAQQFPDLHSELNLSSLELGDSALYFCASSVERTGLVREQFFGPGTRLTVL.

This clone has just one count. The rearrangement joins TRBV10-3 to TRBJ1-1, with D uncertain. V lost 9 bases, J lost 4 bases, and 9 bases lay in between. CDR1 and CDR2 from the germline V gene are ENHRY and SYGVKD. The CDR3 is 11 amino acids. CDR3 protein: CAMSSSTEAFF. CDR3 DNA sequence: TGTGCCATGTCCAGTAGCACTGAAGCTTTCTTT.

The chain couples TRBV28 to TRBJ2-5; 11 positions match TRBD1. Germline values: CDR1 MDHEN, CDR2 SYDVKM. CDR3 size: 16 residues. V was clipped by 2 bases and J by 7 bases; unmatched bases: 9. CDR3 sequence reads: CASSLRDRGIFGTQYF. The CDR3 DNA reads TGTGCCAGCAGTTTACGGGACAGGGGGATTTTCGGGACCCAGTACTTC. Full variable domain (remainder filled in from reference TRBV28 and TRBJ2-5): DVKVTQSSRYLVKRTGEKVFLECVQDMDHENMFWYRQDPGLGLRLIYFSYDVKMKEKGDIPEGYSVSREKKERFSLILESASTNQTSMYLCASSLRDRGIFGTQYFGPGTRLLVL.

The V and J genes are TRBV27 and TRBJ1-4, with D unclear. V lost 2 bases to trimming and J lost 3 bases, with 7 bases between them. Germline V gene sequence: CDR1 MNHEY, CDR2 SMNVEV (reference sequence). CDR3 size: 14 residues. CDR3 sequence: CASSLGQANEKLFF. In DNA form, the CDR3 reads TGTGCCAGCAGTTTAGGGCAGGCTAATGAAAAACTGTTTTTT.

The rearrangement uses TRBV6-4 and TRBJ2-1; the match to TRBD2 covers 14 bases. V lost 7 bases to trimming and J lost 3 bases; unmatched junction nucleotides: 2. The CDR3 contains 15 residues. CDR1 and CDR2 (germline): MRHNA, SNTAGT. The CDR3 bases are TGTGCCAGCATCGGGACTAGCGGGGGCTACAATGAGCAGTTCTTC. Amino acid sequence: CASIGTSGGYNEQFF.

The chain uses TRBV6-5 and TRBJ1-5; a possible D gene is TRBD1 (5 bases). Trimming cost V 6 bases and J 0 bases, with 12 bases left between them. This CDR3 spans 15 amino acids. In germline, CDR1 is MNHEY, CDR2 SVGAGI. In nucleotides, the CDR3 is TGTGCCAGCAGCCCAGACAGACATAGCAATCAGCCCCAGCATTTT. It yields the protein CASSPDRHSNQPQHF.

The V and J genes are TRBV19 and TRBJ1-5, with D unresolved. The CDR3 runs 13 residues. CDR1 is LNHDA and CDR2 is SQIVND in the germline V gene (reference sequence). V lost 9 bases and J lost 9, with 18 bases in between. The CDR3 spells CASTPGMGRPQHF. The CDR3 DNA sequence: TGTGCCAGCACACCGGGCATGGGTCGGCCCCAGCATTTT. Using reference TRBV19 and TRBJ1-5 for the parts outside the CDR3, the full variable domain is DGGITQSPKYLFRKEGQNVTLSCEQNLNHDAMYWYRQDPGQGLRLIYYSQIVNDFQKGDIAEGYSVSREKKESFPLTVTSAQKNPTAFYLCASTPGMGRPQHFGDGTRLSIL.

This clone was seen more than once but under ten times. The CDR3 loop reads CASSDYEQYF. In DNA, the CDR3 is TGCGCCAGCAGCGACTACGAGCAGTACTTC. V gene TRBV10-2 combines with J gene TRBJ2-7; D call uncertain. Trimming cost V 6 bases and J 3 bases, with 3 bases left between them. The CDR3 has 10 residues. CDR1 WSHSY and CDR2 SAAADI come from the germline V gene.

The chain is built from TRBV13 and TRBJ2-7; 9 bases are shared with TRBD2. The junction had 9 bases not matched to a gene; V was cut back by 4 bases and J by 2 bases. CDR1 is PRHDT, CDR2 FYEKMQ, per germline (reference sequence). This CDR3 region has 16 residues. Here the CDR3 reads CASSSWGASGTYEQYF. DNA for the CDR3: TGTGCCAGCAGCTCCTGGGGGGCTAGCGGGACCTACGAGCAGTACTTC.

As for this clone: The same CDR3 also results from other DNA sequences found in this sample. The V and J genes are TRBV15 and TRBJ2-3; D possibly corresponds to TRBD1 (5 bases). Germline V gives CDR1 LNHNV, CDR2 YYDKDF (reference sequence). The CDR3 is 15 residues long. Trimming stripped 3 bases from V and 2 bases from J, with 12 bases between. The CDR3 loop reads CATSRGQGTTDTQYF. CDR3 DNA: TGTGCCACCAGCAGGGGGCAGGGAACCACAGATACGCAGTATTTT.

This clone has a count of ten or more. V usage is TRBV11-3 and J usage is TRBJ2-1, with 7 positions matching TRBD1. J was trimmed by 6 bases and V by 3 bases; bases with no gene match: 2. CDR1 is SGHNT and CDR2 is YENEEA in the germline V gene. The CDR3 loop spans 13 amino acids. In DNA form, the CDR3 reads TGTGCCAGCAGCTTTGCAGGGGGCAATGAGCAGTTCTTC. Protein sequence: CASSFAGGNEQFF.

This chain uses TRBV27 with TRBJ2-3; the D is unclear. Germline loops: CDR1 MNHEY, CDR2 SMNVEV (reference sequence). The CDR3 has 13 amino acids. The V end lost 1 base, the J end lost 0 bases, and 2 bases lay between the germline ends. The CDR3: CASSLLSTDTQYF. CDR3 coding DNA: TGTGCCAGCAGTTTATTGAGCACAGATACGCAGTATTTT.

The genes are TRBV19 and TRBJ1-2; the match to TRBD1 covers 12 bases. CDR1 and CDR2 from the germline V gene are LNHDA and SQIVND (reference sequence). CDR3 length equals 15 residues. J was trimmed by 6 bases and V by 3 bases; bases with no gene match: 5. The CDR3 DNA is TGTGCCAGTAGTATCGCCGGGACAGGGGGCAATGGCTACACCTTC. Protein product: CASSIAGTGGNGYTF.

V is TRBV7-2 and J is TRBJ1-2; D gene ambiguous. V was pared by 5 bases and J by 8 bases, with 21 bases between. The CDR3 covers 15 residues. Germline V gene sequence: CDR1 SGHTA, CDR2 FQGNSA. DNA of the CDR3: TGTGCCAGCAGCCCCCATTCTGACCGTGAGTCGGGCTACACCTTC. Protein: CASSPHSDRESGYTF.

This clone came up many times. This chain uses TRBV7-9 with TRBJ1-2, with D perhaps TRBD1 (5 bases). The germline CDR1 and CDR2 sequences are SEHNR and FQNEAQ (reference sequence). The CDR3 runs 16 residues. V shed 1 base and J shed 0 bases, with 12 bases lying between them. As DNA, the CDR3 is TGTGCCAGCAGCTTAGGGCGGCAGGGCGCTAACTATGGCTACACCTTC. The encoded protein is CASSLGRQGANYGYTF.

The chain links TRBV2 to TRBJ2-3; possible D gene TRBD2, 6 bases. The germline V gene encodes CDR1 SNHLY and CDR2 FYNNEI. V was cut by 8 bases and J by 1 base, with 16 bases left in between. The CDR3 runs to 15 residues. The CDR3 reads CASSAGSGGTDTQYF. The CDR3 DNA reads TGTGCCAGCTCCGCGGGATCGGGGGGCACAGATACGCAGTATTTT.

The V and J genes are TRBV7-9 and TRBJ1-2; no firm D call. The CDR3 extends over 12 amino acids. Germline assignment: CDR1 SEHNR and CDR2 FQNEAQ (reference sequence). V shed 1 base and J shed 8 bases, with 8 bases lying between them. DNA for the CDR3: TGTGCCAGCAGCTTAGATGGGCCCGGCTACACCTTC. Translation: CASSLDGPGYTF.

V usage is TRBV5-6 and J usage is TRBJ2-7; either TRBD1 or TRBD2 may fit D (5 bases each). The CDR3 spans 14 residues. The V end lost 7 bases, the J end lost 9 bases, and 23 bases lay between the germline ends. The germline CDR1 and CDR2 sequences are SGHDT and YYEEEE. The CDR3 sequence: CASSPGPLYTGQYF. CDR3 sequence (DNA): TGTGCCAGCTCCCCGGGGCCTCTTTATACCGGGCAGTACTTC. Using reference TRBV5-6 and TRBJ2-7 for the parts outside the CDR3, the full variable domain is DAGVTQSPTHLIKTRGQQVTLRCSPKSGHDTVSWYQQALGQGPQFIFQYYEEEERQRGNFPDRFSGHQFPNYSSELNVNALLLGDSALYLCASSPGPLYTGQYFGPGTRLTVT.